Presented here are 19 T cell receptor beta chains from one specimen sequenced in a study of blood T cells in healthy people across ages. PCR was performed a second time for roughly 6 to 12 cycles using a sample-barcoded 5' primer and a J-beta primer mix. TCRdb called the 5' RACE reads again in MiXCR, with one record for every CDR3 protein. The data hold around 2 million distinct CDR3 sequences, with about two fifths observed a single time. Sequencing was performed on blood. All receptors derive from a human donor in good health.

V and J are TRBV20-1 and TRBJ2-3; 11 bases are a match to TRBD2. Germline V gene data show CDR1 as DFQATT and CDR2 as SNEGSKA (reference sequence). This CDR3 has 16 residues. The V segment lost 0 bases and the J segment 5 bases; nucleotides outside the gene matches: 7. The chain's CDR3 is CSARDLAGGRRDTQYF. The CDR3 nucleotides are TGCAGTGCTAGAGATCTAGCGGGGGGTCGGAGAGATACGCAGTATTTT.

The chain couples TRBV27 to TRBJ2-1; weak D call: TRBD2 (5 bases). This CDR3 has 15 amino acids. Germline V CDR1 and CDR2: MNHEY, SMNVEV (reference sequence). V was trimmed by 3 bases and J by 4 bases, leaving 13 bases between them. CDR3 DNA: TGTGCCAGCAGTTTTGACGGGAATTTGTACAATGAGCAGTTCTTC. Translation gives CASSFDGNLYNEQFF.

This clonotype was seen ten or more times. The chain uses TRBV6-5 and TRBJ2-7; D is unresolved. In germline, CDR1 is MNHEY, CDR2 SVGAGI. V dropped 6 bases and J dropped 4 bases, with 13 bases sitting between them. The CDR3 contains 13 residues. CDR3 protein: CASRSSTGYEQYF. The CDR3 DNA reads TGTGCCAGCAGGTCGTCGACGGGTTACGAGCAGTACTTC.

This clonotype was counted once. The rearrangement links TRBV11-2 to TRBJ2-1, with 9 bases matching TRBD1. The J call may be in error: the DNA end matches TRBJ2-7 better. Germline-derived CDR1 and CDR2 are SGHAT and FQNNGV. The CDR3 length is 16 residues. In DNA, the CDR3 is TGTGCCAGCAGCTTCAGACCGGGACAGGGTTTAAATGAGCAGTACTTC. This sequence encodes CASSFRPGQGLNEQYF.

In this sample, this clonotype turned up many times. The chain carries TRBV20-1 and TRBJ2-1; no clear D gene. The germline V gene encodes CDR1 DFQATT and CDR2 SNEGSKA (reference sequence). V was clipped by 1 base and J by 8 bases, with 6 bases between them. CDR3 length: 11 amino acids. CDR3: CSARVGYEQFF. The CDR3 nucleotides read TGCAGTGCTAGAGTGGGGTATGAGCAGTTCTTC.

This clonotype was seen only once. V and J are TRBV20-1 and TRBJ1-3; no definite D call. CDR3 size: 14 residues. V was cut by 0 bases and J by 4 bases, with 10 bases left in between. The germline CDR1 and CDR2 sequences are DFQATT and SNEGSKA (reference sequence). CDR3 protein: CSARDSTSGNTIYF. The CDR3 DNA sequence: TGCAGTGCTAGAGACTCGACTTCGGGAAACACCATATATTTT.

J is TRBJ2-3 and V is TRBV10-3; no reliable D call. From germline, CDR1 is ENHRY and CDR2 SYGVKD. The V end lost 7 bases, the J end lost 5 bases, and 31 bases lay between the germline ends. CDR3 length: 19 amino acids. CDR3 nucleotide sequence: TGTGCCATCAAAAAACCCATCAGTGGGTTACCTCAACCAGGAGATACGCAGTATTTT. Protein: CAIKKPISGLPQPGDTQYF.

CDR3 nucleotide sequence: TGTGCCAGCAGTTACTCGATTGAACAGAACTACGAGCAGTACTTC. This sequence encodes CASSYSIEQNYEQYF. The chain recombines TRBV6-6 with TRBJ2-7, with no clear D. CDR1 is MNHNY, CDR2 SVGAGI, per germline (reference sequence). The CDR3 length is 15 residues. V lost 0 bases to trimming and J lost 3 bases, with 12 bases between them.

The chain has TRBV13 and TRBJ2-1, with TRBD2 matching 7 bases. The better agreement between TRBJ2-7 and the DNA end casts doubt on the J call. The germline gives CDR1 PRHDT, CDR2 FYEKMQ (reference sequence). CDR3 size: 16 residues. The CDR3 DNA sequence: TGTGCCAGCAGCTTAGGGGGAGGGCAAATCTACAATGAGCAGTACTTC. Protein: CASSLGGGQIYNEQYF.

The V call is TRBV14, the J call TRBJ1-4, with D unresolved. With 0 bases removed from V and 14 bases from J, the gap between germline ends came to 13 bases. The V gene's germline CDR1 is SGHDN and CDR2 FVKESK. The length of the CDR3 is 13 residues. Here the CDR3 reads CASSQDVEIGLFF. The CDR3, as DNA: TGTGCCAGCAGCCAAGATGTGGAGATTGGTCTGTTTTTT.

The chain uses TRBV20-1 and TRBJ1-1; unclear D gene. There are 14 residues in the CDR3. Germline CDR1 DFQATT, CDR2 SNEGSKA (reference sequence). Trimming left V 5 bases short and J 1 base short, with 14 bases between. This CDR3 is CSALPKPWNTEAFF. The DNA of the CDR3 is TGCAGTGCTTTGCCCAAGCCCTGGAACACTGAAGCTTTCTTT.

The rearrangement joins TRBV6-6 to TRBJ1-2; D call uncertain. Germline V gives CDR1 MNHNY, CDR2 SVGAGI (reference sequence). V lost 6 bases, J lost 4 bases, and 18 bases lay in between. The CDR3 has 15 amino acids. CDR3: CASRGRSQDGYGYTF. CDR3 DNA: TGTGCCAGCAGGGGAAGGTCCCAGGACGGCTATGGCTACACCTTC.

The CDR3 DNA follows: TGTGCCAGCAGTTTAGACCTAACTAGCGCCTACAATGAGCAGTACTTC. Translated, it gives CASSLDLTSAYNEQYF. This chain links TRBV6-2 or TRBV6-3 with TRBJ2-1; TRBD2 aligns across 7 bases. Judging by the DNA end, TRBJ2-7 fits better; the J call may be wrong. The length of the CDR3 is 16 residues. In germline, CDR1 is MNHEY, CDR2 SVGEGT.

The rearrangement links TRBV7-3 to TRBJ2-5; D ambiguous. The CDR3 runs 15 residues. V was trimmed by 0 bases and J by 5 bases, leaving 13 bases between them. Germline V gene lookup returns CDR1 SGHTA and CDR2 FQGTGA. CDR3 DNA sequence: TGTGCCAGCAGCTTAACGTTCGTGCTCCGGGAGACCCAGTACTTC. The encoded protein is CASSLTFVLRETQYF.

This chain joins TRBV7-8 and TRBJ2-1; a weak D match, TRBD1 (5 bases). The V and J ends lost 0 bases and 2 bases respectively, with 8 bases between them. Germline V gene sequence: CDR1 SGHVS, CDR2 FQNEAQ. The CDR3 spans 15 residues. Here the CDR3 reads CASSLAGHPYNEQFF. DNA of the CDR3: TGTGCCAGCAGCTTAGCGGGGCACCCCTACAATGAGCAGTTCTTC.

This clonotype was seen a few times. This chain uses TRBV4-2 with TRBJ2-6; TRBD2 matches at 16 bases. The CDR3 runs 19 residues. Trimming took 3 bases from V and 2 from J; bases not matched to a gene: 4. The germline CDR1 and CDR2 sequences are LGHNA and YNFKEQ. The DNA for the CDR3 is TGTGCCAGCAGCCAGGGGACTAGCGGGGGGGCACCTGGGGCCAACGTCCTGACTTTC. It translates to CASSQGTSGGAPGANVLTF.

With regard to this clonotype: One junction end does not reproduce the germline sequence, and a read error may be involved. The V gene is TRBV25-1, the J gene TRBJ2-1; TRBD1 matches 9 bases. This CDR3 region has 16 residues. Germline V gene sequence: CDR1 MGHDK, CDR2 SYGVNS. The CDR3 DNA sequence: TGTGCCAGCAATGAAGACAGGGGGGGGGCCTACAATGAGCGGTTCTTC. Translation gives CASNEDRGGAYNERFF.

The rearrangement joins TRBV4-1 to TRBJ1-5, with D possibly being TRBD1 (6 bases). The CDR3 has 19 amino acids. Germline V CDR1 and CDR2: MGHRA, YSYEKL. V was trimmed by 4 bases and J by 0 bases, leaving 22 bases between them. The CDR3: CASSRTLGASSDSNQPQHF. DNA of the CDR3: TGCGCCAGCAGCCGAACCCTGGGGGCCAGTTCCGATAGCAATCAGCCCCAGCATTTT.

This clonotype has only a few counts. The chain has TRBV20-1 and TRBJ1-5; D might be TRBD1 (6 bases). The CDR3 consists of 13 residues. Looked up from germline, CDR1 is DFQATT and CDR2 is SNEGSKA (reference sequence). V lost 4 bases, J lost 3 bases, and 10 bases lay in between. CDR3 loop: CSANWGLNQPQHF. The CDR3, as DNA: TGCAGTGCTAATTGGGGGCTCAATCAGCCCCAGCATTTT.